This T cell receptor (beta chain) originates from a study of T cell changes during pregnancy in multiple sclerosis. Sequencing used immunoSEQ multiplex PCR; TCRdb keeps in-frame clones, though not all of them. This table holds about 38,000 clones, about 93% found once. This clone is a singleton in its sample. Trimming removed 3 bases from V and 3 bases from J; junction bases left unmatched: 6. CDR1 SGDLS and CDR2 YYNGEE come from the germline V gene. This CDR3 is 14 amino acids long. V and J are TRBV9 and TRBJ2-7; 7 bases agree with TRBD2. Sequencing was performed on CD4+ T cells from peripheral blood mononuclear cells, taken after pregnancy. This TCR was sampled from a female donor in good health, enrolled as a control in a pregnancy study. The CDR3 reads CASSAREGNYEQYF. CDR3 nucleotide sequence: TGTGCCAGCAGCGCGAGGGAGGGTAACTACGAGCAGTACTTC.